This TCR beta chain was obtained from a study of graft-versus-host responses after intestinal transplantation. In the study overall: Induction with anti-thymocyte globulin, then tacrolimus and steroids for roughly 3 years, was given to all recipients. Study findings and constraints: Recipient marrow held GvH clones, some first seen in ileum or blood. Maximum circulating GvH clone levels tracked with early post-transplant HvG decreases.

A remark on this clone: The antigen is not known.

The repertoire was sequenced with immunoSEQ multiplex PCR; TCRdb's copy has only in-frame clones and lacks some. The profile shows about 120,000 clones, approximately 96% of them singletons. Germline values: CDR1 MNHNY, CDR2 SVGAGI (reference sequence). Trimming took off 2 bases at V and 6 bases at J, with 11 bases between the two ends. The CDR3 sequence is 14 residues long. The chain recombines TRBV6-6 with TRBJ1-5, with a tentative D call TRBD1 (5 bases). Material: unstimulated CD8+ T cells sorted from spleen or lymph node cells, obtained before intestinal transplant. The sequence came from a human donor who received an intestinal transplant. DNA for the CDR3: TGTGCCAGCAGTTACCCCCCAGGGACTCAGCCCCAGCATTTT. Its translation: CASSYPPGTQPQHF.